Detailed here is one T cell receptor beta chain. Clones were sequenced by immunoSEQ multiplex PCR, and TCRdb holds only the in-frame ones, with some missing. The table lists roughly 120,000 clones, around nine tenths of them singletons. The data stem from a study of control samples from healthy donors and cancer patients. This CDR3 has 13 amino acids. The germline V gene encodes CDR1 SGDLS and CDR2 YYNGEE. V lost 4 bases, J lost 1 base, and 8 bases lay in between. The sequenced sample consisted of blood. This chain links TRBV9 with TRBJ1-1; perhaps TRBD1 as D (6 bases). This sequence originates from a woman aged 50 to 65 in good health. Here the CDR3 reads CASSKGGNTEAFF. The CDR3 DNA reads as TGTGCCAGCAGCAAAGGGGGGAACACTGAAGCTTTCTTT.